This T cell receptor beta chain comes out of a study of T cells after yellow fever vaccination. General study findings and limits: The CD4 compartment and the CD8 compartment contained a small share of clonotypes in common.

Trimming removed 3 bases from V and 7 bases from J; junction bases left unmatched: 8. The CDR3 spans 15 residues. Germline assignment: CDR1 DFQATT and CDR2 SNEGSKA (reference sequence). Universal primer sites and UMIs were introduced during 5'RACE template-switching synthesis of TCR cDNA. TCRdb reprocessed the 5' RACE reads via MiXCR and lists one record per CDR3 protein. The sample shows about 320,000 distinct CDR3 sequences, around 4.3% of them seen only once. This clonotype was seen repeatedly, ten times or more. The antigen is not known. The V gene is TRBV20-1, the J gene TRBJ2-1; TRBD2 matches 11 bases. The material was PBMCs, obtained 15 days after the yellow fever booster vaccination. This receptor was taken from a man aged 18 to 29 who received the YFV17D yellow fever vaccine. DNA of the CDR3: TGCAGTGCTAGCCGGGTAGCGGGGGGGCCAAATGAGCAGTTCTTC. Protein product: CSASRVAGGPNEQFF.